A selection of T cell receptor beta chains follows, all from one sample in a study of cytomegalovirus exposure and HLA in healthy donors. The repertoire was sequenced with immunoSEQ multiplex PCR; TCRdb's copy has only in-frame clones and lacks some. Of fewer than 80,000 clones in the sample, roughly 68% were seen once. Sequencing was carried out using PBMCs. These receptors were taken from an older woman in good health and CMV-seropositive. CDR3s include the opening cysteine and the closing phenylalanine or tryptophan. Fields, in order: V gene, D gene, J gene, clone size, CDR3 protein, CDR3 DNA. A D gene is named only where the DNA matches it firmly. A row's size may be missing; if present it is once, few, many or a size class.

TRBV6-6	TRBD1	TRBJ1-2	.	CASRGRGQGAIFGYTF	TGTGCCAGCAGAGGACGGGGACAGGGGGCTATCTTTGGCTACACCTTC
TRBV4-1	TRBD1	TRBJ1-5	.	CASSLQQGASSNQPQHF	TGCGCCAGCAGCCTTCAACAGGGGGCATCCTCGAATCAGCCCCAGCATTTT
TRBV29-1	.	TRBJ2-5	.	CSGEGDTDETQYF	TGCAGCGGGGAAGGGGACACTGATGAGACCCAGTACTTC
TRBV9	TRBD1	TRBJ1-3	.	CASSATGTVVNTIYF	TGTGCCAGCAGCGCAACCGGGACAGTTGTAAACACCATATATTTT
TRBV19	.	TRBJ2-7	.	CASSMGRSYEQYF	TGTGCCAGTAGTATGGGCCGCTCCTACGAGCAGTACTTC
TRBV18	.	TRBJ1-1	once	CASSPDSFIMNTEAFF	TGTGCCAGCTCACCCGACAGCTTTATCATGAACACTGAAGCTTTCTTT
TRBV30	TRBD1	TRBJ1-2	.	CASTGQNYGYTF	TGTGCCTCTACGGGACAGAACTATGGCTACACCTTC
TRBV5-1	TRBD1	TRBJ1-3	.	CASSLIGTGDTIYF	TGCGCCAGCAGCTTGATTGGGACAGGTGACACCATATATTTT
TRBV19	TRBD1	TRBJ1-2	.	CASSIDGQGANYGYTF	TGTGCCAGTAGTATAGACGGACAGGGGGCTAACTATGGCTACACCTTC
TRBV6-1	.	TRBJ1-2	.	CASSENIAVNYGYTF	TGTGCCAGCAGTGAAAACATCGCGGTTAACTATGGCTACACCTTC
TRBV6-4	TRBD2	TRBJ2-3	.	CASSELAGSAQYF	TGTGCCAGCAGTGAGCTAGCGGGGAGTGCGCAGTATTTT
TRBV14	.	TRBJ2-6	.	CASSQVDRYGANVLTF	TGTGCCAGCAGCCAAGTAGACAGATATGGGGCCAACGTCCTGACTTTC
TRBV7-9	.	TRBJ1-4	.	CASSPGAFNEKLFF	TGTGCCAGCAGCCCGGGTGCCTTTAATGAAAAACTGTTTTTT
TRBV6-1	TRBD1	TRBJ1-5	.	CASNPQGNNQPQHF	TGTGCCAGCAACCCACAGGGGAACAATCAGCCCCAGCATTTT
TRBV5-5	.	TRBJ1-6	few	CASSLEGNSPLHF	TGTGCCAGCAGCTTGGAGGGGAATTCACCCCTCCACTTT
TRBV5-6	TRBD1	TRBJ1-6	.	CASSLDRGNSPLHF	TGTGCCAGCAGTCTGGACAGGGGCAATTCACCCCTCCACTTT
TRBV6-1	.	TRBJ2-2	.	CASRSGVVITGELFF	TGTGCCAGCCGATCGGGGGTGGTTATCACCGGGGAGCTGTTTTTT
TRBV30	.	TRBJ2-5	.	CAWSGTRETQYF	TGTGCCTGGAGTGGCACTAGGGAGACCCAGTACTTC
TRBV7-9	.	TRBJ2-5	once	CASSLSQGRETQYF	TGTGCCAGCAGCTTATCACAGGGACGGGAGACCCAGTACTTC
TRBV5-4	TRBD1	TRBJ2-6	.	CASSFRDSFSGANVLTF	TGTGCCAGCAGCTTCCGGGACAGCTTCTCTGGGGCCAACGTCCTGACTTTC
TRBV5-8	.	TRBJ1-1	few	CASSSSVNTEAFF	TGTGCCAGCAGCAGTTCGGTGAACACTGAAGCTTTCTTT
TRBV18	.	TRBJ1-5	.	CASSHRQSNQPQHF	TGTGCCAGCTCACACCGACAGTCCAATCAGCCCCAGCATTTT
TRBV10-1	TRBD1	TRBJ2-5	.	CASSDRGTETQYF	TGCGCCAGCAGCGACAGGGGGACAGAGACCCAGTACTTC
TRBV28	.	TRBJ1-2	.	CASSDYNGYTF	TGTGCCAGCAGCGACTACAATGGCTACACCTTC
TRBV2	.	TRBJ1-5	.	CASSKEKSNQPQHF	TGTGCCAGCAGTAAGGAGAAAAGCAATCAGCCCCAGCATTTT
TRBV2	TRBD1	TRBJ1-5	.	CASRNDRAGNQPQHF	TGTGCCAGCAGGAACGACAGGGCGGGTAATCAGCCCCAGCATTTT
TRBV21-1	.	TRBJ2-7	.	CASSKGSRVGEQYF	TGTGCCAGCAGCAAAGGGAGCAGGGTGGGTGAGCAGTACTTC
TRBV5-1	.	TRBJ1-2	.	CASNRGSSDGYTF	TGCGCCAGCAATCGGGGGAGCTCTGATGGCTACACCTTC
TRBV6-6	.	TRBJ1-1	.	CATFQGLNTEAFF	TGTGCCACCTTTCAGGGGCTGAACACTGAAGCTTTCTTT
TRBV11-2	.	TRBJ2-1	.	CASSLSPLRVHNEQFF	TGTGCCAGCAGCTTATCACCGCTACGGGTCCACAATGAGCAGTTCTTC
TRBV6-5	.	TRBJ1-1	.	CASRATGSNTEAFF	TGTGCCAGCAGAGCTACAGGGTCGAACACTGAAGCTTTCTTT
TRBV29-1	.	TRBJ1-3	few	CSAAGPSSGNTIYF	TGCAGCGCCGCGGGACCCAGCTCTGGAAACACCATATATTTT